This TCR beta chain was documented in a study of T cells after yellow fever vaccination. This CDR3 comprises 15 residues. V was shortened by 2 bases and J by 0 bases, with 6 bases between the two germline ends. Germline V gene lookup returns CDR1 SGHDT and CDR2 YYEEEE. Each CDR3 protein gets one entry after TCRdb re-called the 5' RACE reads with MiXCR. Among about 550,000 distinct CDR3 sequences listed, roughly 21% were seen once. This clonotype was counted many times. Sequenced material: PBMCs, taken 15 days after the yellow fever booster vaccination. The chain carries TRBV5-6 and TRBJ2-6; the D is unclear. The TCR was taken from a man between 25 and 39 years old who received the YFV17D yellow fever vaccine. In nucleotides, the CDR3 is TGTGCCAGCAGCTTACGGGTCTCTGGGGCCAACGTCCTGACTTTC. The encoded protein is CASSLRVSGANVLTF.